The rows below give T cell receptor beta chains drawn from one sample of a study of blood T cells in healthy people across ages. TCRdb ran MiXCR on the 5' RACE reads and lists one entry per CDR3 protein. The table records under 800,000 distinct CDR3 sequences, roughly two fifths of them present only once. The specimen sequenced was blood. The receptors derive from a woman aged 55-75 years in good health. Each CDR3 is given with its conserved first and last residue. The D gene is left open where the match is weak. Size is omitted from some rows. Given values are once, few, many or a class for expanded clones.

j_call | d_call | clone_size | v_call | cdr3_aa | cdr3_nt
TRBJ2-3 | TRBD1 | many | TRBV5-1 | CASSLQTGSTDTQYF | TGCGCCAGCAGCCTCCAGACAGGGAGCACAGATACGCAGTATTTT
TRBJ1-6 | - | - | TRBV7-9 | CASSLELGRNSPLHF | TGTGCCAGCAGCTTAGAGCTGGGTCGCAATTCACCCCTCCACTTT
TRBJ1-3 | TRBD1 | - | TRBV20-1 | CSVRQGFTGNTIYF | TGCAGTGTACGACAGGGTTTTACTGGAAACACCATATATTTT
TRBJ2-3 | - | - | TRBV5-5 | CASSFSESGTDTQYF | TGTGCCAGCAGCTTCTCAGAAAGTGGGACAGATACGCAGTATTTT
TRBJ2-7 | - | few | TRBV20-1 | CSASPTAAAWSSYEQYF | TGCAGTGCTAGCCCCACGGCGGCGGCCTGGAGCTCCTACGAGCAGTACTTC
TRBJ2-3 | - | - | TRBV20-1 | CSAISRASGTDTQYF | TGCAGTGCTATTAGCCGGGCCTCGGGGACAGATACGCAGTATTTT
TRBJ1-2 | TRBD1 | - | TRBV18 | CASSPPGTGVIPGYTF | TGTGCCAGCTCACCACCCGGGACAGGGGTAATTCCTGGCTACACCTTC
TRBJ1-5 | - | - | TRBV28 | CASSLVSQPQHF | TGTGCCAGCAGTTTAGTTTCCCAGCCCCAGCATTTT
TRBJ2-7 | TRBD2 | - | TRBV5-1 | CASSFGTSEVNEQYF | TGCGCCAGCAGCTTTGGTACTAGCGAGGTTAATGAGCAGTACTTC
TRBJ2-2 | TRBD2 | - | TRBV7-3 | CASSSSAGGPNTGELFF | TGTGCCAGCAGCTCTTCAGCGGGAGGGCCTAACACCGGGGAGCTGTTTTTT
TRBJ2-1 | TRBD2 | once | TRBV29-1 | CSVAGTNYNEQFF | TGCAGCGTTGCCGGGACTAACTACAATGAGCAGTTCTTC
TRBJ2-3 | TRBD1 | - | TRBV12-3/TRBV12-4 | CASSLEDEIRDRASTDMQYF | TGTGCCAGCAGTTTAGAAGACGAAATCCGGGACAGAGCTAGCACAGATATGCAATATTTT
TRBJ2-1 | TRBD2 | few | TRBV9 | CASSVALGLAGDASYNEQFF | TGTGCCAGCAGCGTAGCTTTGGGGCTAGCGGGGGACGCCTCCTACAATGAGCAGTTCTTC
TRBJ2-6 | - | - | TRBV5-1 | CASSGSGSRANVLTF | TGCGCCAGCAGCGGATCTGGAAGTAGGGCCAACGTCCTGACTTTC
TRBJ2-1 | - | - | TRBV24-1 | CATSVAGHYNEQFF | TGTGCCACCAGTGTTGCGGGACACTACAATGAGCAGTTCTTC
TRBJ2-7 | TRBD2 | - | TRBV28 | CASSLGGRVFDEQYF | TGTGCCAGCAGTTTGGGCGGGAGGGTCTTCGACGAGCAGTACTTC
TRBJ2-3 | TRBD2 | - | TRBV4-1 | CASSPEGLAGPYTDTQYF | TGCGCCAGCAGCCCAGAGGGCCTAGCGGGACCCTACACAGATACGCAGTATTTT
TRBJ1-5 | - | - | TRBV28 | CASSFADGQPQHF | TGTGCCAGCAGTTTCGCGGACGGTCAGCCCCAGCATTTT
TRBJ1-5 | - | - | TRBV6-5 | CASSHRGAARAYSNQPQHF | TGTGCCAGCAGTCACCGGGGGGCAGCCAGAGCCTATAGCAATCAGCCCCAGCATTTT
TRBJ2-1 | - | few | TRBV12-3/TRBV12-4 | CASSLGFGPSYNEQFF | TGTGCCAGCAGTCTAGGATTCGGCCCATCCTACAATGAGCAGTTCTTC
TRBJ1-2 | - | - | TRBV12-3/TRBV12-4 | CASRTTANYSYTF | TGTGCCAGCAGAACCACAGCTAACTATAGCTACACCTTC
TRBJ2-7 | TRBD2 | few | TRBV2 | CASTTGLAVTYEQYF | TGTGCCAGCACCACTGGACTAGCGGTTACCTACGAGCAGTACTTC
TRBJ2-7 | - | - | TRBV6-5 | CASSYSSSGGTYEQYF | TGTGCCAGCAGTTACTCTAGTTCCGGGGGTACCTACGAGCAGTACTTC
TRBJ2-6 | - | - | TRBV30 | CAWSAAGANVLTF | TGTGCCTGGAGTGCTGCGGGGGCCAACGTCCTGACTTTC
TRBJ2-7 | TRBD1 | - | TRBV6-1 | CASTKLDRTSYEQYF | TGTGCCAGCACTAAACTGGACAGGACCTCCTACGAGCAGTACTTC
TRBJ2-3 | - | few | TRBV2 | CASSEARGDTQYF | TGTGCCAGCAGTGAAGCGCGAGGAGATACGCAGTATTTT
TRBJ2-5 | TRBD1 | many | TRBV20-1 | CSARDREQETQYF | TGCAGTGCAAGGGACAGGGAGCAAGAGACCCAGTACTTC
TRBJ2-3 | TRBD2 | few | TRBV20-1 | CSAPGLAGFNTDTQYF | TGCAGTGCTCCGGGACTAGCGGGATTCAACACAGATACGCAGTATTTT
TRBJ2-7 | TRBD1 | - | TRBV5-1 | CASSWGTGVRHEQYF | TGCGCCAGCAGCTGGGGGACAGGGGTTAGACACGAGCAGTACTTC
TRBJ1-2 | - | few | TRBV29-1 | CSVEFHPYSGDYGYTF | TGCAGCGTTGAATTTCATCCCTACTCCGGCGACTATGGCTACACCTTC
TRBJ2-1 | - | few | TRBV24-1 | CATSATVYNEQFF | TGTGCCACCAGTGCCACTGTCTACAATGAGCAGTTCTTC
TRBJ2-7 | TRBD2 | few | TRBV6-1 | CASSSSGSYNEQYF | TGTGCCAGCAGTTCTAGCGGTTCCTACAATGAGCAGTACTTC
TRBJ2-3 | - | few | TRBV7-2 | CASGLGRAGDTQYF | TGTGCCAGCGGCCTGGGCCGAGCAGGAGATACGCAGTATTTT
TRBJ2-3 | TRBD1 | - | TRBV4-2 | CTSSQEDRETDTQYF | TGTACCAGCAGCCAAGAAGACAGGGAGACAGATACGCAGTATTTT
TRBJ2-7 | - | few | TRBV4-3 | CASSQDPAFEQYF | TGCGCCAGCAGCCAAGACCCAGCGTTCGAGCAGTACTTC
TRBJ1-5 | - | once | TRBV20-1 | CSARGDDSNQPQHF | TGCAGTGCTAGGGGCGACGATAGCAATCAGCCCCAGCATTTT
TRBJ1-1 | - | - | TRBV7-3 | CASSSNHQNTEAFF | TGTGCCAGCAGCTCTAATCACCAGAACACTGAAGCTTTCTTT
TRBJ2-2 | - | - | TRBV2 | CASTSENTGELFF | TGTGCCAGCACTAGCGAGAACACCGGGGAGCTGTTTTTT
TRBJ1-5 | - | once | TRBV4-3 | CASSQDRGANQPQHF | TGCGCCAGCAGCCAAGATAGGGGCGCGAATCAGCCCCAGCATTTT
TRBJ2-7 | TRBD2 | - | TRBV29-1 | CSGRPAGVLNEQYF | TGCAGCGGCAGACCAGCGGGAGTTCTAAACGAGCAGTACTTC
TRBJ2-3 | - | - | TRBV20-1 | CSARDPGRADTQYF | TGCAGTGCTAGAGATCCAGGACGGGCAGATACGCAGTATTTT